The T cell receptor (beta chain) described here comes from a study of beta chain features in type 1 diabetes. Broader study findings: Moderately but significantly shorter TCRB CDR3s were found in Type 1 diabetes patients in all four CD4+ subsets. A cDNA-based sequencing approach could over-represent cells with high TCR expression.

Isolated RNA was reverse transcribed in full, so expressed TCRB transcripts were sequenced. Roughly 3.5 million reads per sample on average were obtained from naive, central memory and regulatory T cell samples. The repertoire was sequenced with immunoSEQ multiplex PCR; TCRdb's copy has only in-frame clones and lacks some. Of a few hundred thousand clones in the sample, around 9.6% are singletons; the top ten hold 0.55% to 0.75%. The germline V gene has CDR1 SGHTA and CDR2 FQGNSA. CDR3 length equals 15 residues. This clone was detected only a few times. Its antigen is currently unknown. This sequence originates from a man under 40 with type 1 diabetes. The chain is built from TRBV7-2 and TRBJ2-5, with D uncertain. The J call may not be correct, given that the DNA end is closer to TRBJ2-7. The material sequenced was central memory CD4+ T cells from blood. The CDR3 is CASSLAPLRSYEQYF. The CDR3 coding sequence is TGTGCCAGCAGCTTAGCGCCTCTCAGATCCTACGAGCAGTACTTC.